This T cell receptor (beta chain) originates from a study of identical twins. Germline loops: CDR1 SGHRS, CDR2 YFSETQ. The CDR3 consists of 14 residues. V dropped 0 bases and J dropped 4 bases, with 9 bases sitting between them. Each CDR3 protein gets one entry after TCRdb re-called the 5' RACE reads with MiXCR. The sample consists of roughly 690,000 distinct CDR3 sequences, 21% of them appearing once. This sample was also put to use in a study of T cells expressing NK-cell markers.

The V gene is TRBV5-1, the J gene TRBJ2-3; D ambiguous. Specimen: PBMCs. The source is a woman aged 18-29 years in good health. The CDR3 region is CASSLVGISDTQYF. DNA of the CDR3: TGCGCCAGCAGCTTGGTGGGGATCTCAGATACGCAGTATTTT.